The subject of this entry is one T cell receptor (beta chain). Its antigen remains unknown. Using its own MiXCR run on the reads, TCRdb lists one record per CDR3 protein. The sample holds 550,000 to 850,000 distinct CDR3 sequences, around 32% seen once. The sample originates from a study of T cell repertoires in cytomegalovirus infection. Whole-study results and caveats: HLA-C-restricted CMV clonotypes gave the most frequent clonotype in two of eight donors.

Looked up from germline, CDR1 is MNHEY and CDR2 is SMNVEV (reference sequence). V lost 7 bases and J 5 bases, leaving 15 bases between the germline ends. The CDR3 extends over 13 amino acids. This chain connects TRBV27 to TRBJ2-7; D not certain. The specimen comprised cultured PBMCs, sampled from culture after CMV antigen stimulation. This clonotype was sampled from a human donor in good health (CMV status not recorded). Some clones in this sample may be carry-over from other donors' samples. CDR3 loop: CASMVAASDEQYF. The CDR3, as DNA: TGTGCCAGCATGGTGGCAGCGAGCGACGAGCAGTACTTC.